Described below is a single TCR beta chain sequence and its context. The table came from immunoSEQ multiplex PCR; TCRdb's copy has only in-frame clones and leaves some out. This table holds a few hundred thousand clones, 75% to 90% found once. The V and J ends lost 3 bases and 4 bases, in that order; junction bases with no gene match: 14. This CDR3 spans 17 amino acids. The germline V gene encodes CDR1 MRHNA and CDR2 SNTAGT. This entry belongs to a study of blood T cell repertoires in COVID-19. About the study: From T cells, B-cell-depleted T cells, or PBMCs came the material, which was cDNA or gDNA.

What was sequenced was peripheral blood. The sequence derives from a man aged 18 to 35 with active or convalescent COVID-19. This chain links TRBV6-4 with TRBJ1-1; the match to TRBD1 covers 7 bases. DNA of the CDR3: TGTGCCAGCAGTGATAGAGACAGGGAGGTCGAATGCACTGAAGCTTTCTTT. Translated, it gives CASSDRDREVECTEAFF.